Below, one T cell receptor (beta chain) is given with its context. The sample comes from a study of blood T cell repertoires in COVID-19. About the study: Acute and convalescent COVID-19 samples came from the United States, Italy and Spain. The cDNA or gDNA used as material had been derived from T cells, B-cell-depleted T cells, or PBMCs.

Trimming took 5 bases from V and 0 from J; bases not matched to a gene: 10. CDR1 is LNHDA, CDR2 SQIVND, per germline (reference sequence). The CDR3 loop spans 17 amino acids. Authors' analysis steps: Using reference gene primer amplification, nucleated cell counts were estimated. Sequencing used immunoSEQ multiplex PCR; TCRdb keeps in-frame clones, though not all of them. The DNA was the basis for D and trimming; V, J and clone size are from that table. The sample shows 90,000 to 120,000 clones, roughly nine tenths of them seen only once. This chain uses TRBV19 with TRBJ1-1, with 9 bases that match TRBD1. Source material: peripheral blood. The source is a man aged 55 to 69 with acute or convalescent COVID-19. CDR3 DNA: TGTGCCAGTAGTCCCGGACAGGGGTCTCCTATGAACACTGAAGCTTTCTTT. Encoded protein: CASSPGQGSPMNTEAFF.